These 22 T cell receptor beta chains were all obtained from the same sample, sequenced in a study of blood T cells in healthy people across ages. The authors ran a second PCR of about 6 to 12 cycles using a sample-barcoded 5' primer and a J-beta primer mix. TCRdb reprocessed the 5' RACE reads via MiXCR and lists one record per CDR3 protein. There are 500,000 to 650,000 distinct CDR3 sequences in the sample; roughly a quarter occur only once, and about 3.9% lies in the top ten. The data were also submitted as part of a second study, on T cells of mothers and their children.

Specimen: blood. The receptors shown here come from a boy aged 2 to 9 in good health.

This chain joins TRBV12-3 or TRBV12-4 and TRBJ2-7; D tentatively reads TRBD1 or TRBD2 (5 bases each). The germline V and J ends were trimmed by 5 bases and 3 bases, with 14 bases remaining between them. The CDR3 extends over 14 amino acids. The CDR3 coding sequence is TGTGCCAGCAGTCCCCGGGGCGGACTCTACGAGCAGTACTTC. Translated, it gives CASSPRGGLYEQYF.

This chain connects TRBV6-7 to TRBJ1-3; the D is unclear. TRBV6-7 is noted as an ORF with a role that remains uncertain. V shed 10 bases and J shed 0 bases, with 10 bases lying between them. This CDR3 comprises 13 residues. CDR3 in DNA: TGTGCCACTAGGCCCTCCTCTGGAAACACCATATATTTT. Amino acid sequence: CATRPSSGNTIYF.

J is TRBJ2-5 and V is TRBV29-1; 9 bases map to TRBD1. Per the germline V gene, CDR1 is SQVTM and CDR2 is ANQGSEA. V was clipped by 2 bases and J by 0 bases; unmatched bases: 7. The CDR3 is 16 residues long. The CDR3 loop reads CSVEYWDREYQETQYF. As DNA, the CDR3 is TGCAGCGTTGAATACTGGGACAGGGAGTACCAAGAGACCCAGTACTTC.

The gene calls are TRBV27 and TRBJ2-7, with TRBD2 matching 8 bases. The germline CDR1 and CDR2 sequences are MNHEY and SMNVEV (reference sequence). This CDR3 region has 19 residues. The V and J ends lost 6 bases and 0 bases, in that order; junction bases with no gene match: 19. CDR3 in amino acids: CASSRAFPGLERSSYEQYF. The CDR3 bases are TGTGCCAGCAGCCGCGCTTTCCCGGGACTAGAAAGGAGCTCCTACGAGCAGTACTTC.

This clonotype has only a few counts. The DNA for the CDR3 is TGCGCCAGCAGCTTGGGGGTACAGGGGGCTAATGAAAAACTGTTTTTT. It yields the protein CASSLGVQGANEKLFF. The chain combines TRBV5-1 with TRBJ1-4; TRBD1 matches at 8 bases. V was clipped by 0 bases and J by 3 bases; unmatched bases: 4. The CDR3 has 16 residues. Germline assignment: CDR1 SGHRS and CDR2 YFSETQ.

The CDR3 region has the DNA TGTGCCACCAGCAGCACGGGATTAGGGCGGGACATTCAGTACTTC. This encodes CATSSTGLGRDIQYF. The rearrangement links TRBV15 to TRBJ2-4; D is possibly TRBD2 (5 bases). This CDR3 is 15 amino acids long. Deletions cut 3 bases from V and 8 bases from J, with 17 bases between. Germline-derived CDR1 and CDR2 are LNHNV and YYDKDF (reference sequence).

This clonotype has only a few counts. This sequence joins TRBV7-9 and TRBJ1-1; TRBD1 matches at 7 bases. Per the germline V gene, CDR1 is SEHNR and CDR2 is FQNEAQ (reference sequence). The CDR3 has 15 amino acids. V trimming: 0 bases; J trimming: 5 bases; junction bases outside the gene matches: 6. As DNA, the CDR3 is TGTGCCAGCAGCTTAGCGCAGGGGGGTTGGACTGAAGCTTTCTTT. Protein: CASSLAQGGWTEAFF. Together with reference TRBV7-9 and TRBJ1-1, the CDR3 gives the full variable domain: DTGVSQNPRHKITKRGQNVTFRCDPISEHNRLYWYRQTLGQGPEFLTYFQNEAQLEKSRLLSDRFSAERPKGSFSTLEIQRTEQGDSAMYLCASSLAQGGWTEAFFGQGTRLTVV.

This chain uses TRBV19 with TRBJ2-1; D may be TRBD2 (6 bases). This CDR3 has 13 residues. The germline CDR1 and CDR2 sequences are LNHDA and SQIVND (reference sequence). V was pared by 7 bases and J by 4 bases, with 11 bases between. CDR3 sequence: CASNEGTYNEQFF. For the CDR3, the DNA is TGTGCCAGTAACGAGGGGACTTACAATGAGCAGTTCTTC.

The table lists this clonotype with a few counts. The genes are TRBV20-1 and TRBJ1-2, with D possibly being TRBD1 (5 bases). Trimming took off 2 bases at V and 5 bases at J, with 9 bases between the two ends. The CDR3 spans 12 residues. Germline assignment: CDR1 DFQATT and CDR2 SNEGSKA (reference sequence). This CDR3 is CSARYGTYGYTF. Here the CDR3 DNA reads TGCAGTGCTAGATACGGGACTTATGGCTACACCTTC.

In nucleotides, the CDR3 is TGCGCCAGCAGCCAAGGGACAGGGGGAACATGGGCTAATGAAAAACTGTTTTTT. This codes for CASSQGTGGTWANEKLFF. The chain has TRBV4-3 and TRBJ1-4, with 10 bases aligning to TRBD1. The CDR3 consists of 18 residues. After removal of 1 base from V and 3 bases from J, the junction contained 8 bases not matched to a gene. Per germline, CDR1 LGHNA and CDR2 YSLEER.

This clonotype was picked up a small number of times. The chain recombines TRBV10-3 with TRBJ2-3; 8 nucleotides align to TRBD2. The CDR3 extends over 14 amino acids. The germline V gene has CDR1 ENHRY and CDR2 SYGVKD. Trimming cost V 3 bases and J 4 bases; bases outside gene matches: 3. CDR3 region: CAISEAGAPDTQYF. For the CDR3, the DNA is TGTGCCATCAGTGAAGCGGGAGCCCCAGATACGCAGTATTTT.

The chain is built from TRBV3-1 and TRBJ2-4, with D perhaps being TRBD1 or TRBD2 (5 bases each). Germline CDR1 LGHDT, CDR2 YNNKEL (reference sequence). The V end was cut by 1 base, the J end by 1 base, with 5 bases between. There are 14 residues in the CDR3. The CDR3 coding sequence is TGTGCCAGCAGCCAAGGGGACGCCAAAAACATTCAGTACTTC. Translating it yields CASSQGDAKNIQYF. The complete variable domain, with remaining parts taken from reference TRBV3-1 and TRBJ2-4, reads DTAVSQTPKYLVTQMGNDKSIKCEQNLGHDTMYWYKQDSKKFLKIMFSYNNKELIINETVPNRFSPKSPDKAHLNLHINSLELGDSAVYFCASSQGDAKNIQYFGAGTRLSVL.

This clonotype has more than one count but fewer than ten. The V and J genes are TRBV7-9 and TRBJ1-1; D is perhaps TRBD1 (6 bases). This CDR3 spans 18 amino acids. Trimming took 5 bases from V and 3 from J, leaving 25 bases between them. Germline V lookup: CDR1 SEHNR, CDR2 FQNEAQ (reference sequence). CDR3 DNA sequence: TGTGCCAGCAGCCCTGAACGAATCCCCGGGACACCTCACACTGAAGCTTTCTTT. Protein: CASSPERIPGTPHTEAFF.

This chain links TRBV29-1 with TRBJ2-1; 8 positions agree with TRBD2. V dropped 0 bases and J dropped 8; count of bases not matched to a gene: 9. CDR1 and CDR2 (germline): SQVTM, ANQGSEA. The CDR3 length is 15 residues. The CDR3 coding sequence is TGCAGCGTTGAAGATCGGGGGGGCCCCCGGGATGAGCAGTTCTTC. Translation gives CSVEDRGGPRDEQFF.

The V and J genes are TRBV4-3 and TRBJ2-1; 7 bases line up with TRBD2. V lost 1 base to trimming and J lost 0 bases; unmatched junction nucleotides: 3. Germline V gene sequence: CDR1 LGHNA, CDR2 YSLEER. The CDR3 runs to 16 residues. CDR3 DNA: TGCGCCAGCAGCCAAGCGGGCGGGAGCTCCTACAATGAGCAGTTCTTC. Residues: CASSQAGGSSYNEQFF.

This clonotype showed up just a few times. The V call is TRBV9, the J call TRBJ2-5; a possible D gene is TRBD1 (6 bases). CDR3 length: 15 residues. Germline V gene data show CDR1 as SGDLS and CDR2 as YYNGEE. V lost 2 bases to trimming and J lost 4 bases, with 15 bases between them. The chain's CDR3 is CASSVQPQGRETQYF. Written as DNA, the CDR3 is TGTGCCAGCAGCGTCCAACCACAGGGTCGAGAGACCCAGTACTTC.

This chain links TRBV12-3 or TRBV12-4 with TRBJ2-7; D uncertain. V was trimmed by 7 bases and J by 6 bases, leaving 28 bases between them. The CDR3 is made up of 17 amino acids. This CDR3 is CASTPQELGHPLGEQYF. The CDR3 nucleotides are TGTGCCAGCACCCCTCAAGAGCTGGGCCATCCGTTGGGCGAGCAGTACTTC.

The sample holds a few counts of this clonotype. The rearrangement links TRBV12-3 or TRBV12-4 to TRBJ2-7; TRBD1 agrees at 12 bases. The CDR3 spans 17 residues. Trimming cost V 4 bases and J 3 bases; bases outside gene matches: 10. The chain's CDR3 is CASSSAGTGGDIYEQYF. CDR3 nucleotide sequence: TGTGCCAGCAGTTCCGCCGGGACAGGGGGCGATATCTACGAGCAGTACTTC.

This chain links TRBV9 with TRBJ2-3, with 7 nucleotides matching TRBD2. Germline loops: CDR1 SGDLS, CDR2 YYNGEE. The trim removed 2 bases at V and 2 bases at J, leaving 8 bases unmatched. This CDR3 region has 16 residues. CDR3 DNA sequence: TGTGCCAGCAGCGTTGGCAGACTAGCCCTCACAGATACGCAGTATTTT. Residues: CASSVGRLALTDTQYF.

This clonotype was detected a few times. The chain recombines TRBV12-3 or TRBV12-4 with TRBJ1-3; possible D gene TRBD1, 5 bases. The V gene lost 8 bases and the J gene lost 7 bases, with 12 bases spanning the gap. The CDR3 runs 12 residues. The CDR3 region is CASASGSNTIYF. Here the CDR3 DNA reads TGTGCCAGCGCCTCAGGGTCCAACACCATATATTTT.

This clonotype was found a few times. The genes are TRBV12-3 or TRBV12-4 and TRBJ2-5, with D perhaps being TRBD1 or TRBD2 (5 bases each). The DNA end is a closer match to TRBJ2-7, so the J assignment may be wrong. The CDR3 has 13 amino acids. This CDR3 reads CASRHGTLYEQYF. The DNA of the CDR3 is TGTGCCAGCAGGCACGGGACCCTTTACGAGCAGTACTTC.

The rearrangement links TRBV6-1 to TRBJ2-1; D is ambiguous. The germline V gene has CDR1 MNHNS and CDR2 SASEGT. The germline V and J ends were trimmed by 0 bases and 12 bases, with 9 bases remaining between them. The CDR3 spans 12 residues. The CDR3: CASSEAAEVQFF. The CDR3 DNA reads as TGTGCCAGCAGTGAAGCGGCCGAGGTGCAGTTCTTC.